The 18 T cell receptor beta chains in this list originate from one sample, sequenced in a study of T-cell memory formation after mild COVID-19. TCRdb reprocessed the 5' RACE reads via MiXCR and lists one record per CDR3 protein. The table lists 250,000 to 400,000 distinct CDR3 sequences, roughly 13% of them singletons, with roughly 23% in the top ten. Sequencing was carried out using PBMCs or a T cell subset sorted from them (not recorded which). The receptors stem from a man younger than 35 who had mild COVID-19 (a few samples of this study predate the infection). Cell type and time point are not known.

This chain links TRBV5-1 with TRBJ2-7, with D perhaps being TRBD1 or TRBD2 (5 bases each). This CDR3 spans 15 amino acids. In germline, CDR1 is SGHRS, CDR2 YFSETQ. Between the trimmed V and J ends, which lost 0 bases and 5 bases, there was a span of 15 bases. The CDR3 region is CASSLAGGGLNEQYV. CDR3 DNA sequence: TGCGCCAGCAGCTTGGCCGGTGGGGGTCTCAACGAGCAGTACGTC.

This clonotype was seen only a few times. The rearrangement links TRBV13 to TRBJ2-7; tentative D call: TRBD2 (7 bases). V was trimmed by 8 bases and J by 4 bases, leaving 18 bases between them. This CDR3 comprises 14 residues. Germline CDR1 and CDR2: PRHDT and FYEKMQ (reference sequence). This chain's CDR3 is CASRRGGERYEQYV. The CDR3 coding sequence is TGTGCCAGCCGAAGGGGGGGGGAACGGTACGAGCAGTACGTC.

There are many counts of this clonotype. The CDR3 bases are TGTGCCAGCTCACCATACGACAACAGGGGGACTGAAGCTTTCTTT. Its translation: CASSPYDNRGTEAFF. The V and J genes are TRBV18 and TRBJ1-1, with 8 bases lining up with TRBD1. The CDR3 extends over 15 amino acids. Per the germline V gene, CDR1 is KGHSH and CDR2 is LQKENI. V gave up 2 bases and J gave up 5 bases; unmatched junction bases: 7.

Only a few counts were recorded for this clonotype. The V call is TRBV12-3 or TRBV12-4, the J call TRBJ2-7; 12 bases map to TRBD2. V gave up 5 bases and J gave up 2 bases; unmatched junction bases: 16. The length of the CDR3 is 19 residues. The CDR3 bases are TGTGCCAGCAGTGACCGGGACATAGGGACTAGCGGGTGCCCCTACGAGCAGTACGTC. It is translated as CASSDRDIGTSGCPYEQYV.

The chain has TRBV7-9 and TRBJ1-1; D remains ambiguous. Trimming cost V 6 bases and J 7 bases, with 12 bases left between them. The V gene's germline CDR1 is SEHNR and CDR2 FQNEAQ (reference sequence). The CDR3 consists of 12 residues. CDR3: CASSLGRYEAFF. CDR3 bases: TGTGCCAGCAGTCTCGGACGGTATGAAGCTTTCTTT.

This clonotype was found once. This CDR3 reads CASSFRGLYGYTF. The CDR3 region has the DNA TGTGCCAGCAGTTTCCGGGGACTCTATGGCTACACCTTC. This rearrangement joins TRBV12-3 or TRBV12-4 to TRBJ1-2, with a weak D call TRBD1 (5 bases). The CDR3 totals 13 residues. Trimming stripped 3 bases from V and 4 bases from J, with 9 bases between.

This clonotype turned up a few times. The chain employs TRBV4-2 and TRBJ2-7, with 10 bases matching TRBD1. Trimming took 2 bases from V and 3 from J; bases not matched to a gene: 4. This CDR3 contains 15 residues. CDR1 and CDR2 (germline): LGHNA, YNFKEQ. The CDR3 loop reads CASSQTGTGVYEQYF. As DNA, the CDR3 is TGTGCCAGCAGCCAAACCGGGACAGGGGTCTACGAGCAGTACTTC.

Note on this clonotype: This may arise from a read error, as a much more abundant clone is one base away. This sequence joins TRBV29-1 and TRBJ2-1; D is possibly TRBD2 (5 bases). CDR1 is SQVTM and CDR2 is ANQGSEA in the germline V gene. The CDR3 runs to 14 residues. Trimming took off 7 bases at V and 3 bases at J, with 16 bases between the two ends. The CDR3 here is CSGQLPGNYNEQFF. The CDR3 DNA is TGCAGCGGTCAACTACCGGGGAACTACAATGAGCAGTTCTTC.

The V gene is TRBV4-1, the J gene TRBJ2-1; D is unclear. Germline CDR1 is MGHRA and CDR2 is YSYEKL. V gave up 0 bases and J gave up 12 bases, with 12 bases separating them. The CDR3 is made up of 13 amino acids. Here the CDR3 reads CASSQDRGGRQFF. The CDR3 nucleotides read TGCGCCAGCAGCCAAGATCGCGGCGGAAGGCAGTTCTTC.

This chain joins TRBV4-3 and TRBJ2-5; 9 nucleotides agree with TRBD1. The CDR3 contains 17 residues. Germline V gene lookup returns CDR1 LGHNA and CDR2 YSLEER. Trimming at V came to 0 bases and at J to 1 base, leaving 6 bases not matched to a gene. CDR3 DNA: TGCGCCAGCAGCCAAGAAGGAGTGACAGGGGGCCAAGAGACCCAGTACTTC. It translates to CASSQEGVTGGQETQYF.

Only a few counts were recorded for this clonotype. V and J are TRBV5-1 and TRBJ2-7; D is possibly TRBD2 (5 bases). Germline values: CDR1 SGHRS, CDR2 YFSETQ. V was trimmed by 1 base and J by 6 bases, leaving 11 bases between them. The CDR3 extends over 13 amino acids. CDR3 bases: TGCGCCAGCAGCTTGTCCGGGGTTGGCGAGCAGTACGTC. Translation: CASSLSGVGEQYV.

V gene TRBV10-3 combines with J gene TRBJ2-1; no firm D call. The germline V gene encodes CDR1 ENHRY and CDR2 SYGVKD. CDR3 size: 13 residues. V dropped 3 bases and J dropped 7 bases, with 10 bases sitting between them. The CDR3 region is CAISEREANEQFF. As DNA, the CDR3 is TGTGCCATCAGTGAAAGGGAAGCAAATGAGCAGTTCTTC.

This clonotype was counted only a few times. The chain has TRBV14 and TRBJ1-1; no reliable D call. Germline CDR1 is SGHDN and CDR2 is FVKESK. This CDR3 comprises 13 residues. V shed 4 bases and J shed 5 bases, with 11 bases lying between them. In DNA, the CDR3 is TGTGCCAGCAGCCGGGAAAGGGATACTGAAGCTTTCTTT. This translates into CASSRERDTEAFF.

The chain carries TRBV6-2 or TRBV6-3 and TRBJ1-5; 8 bases map to TRBD1. Germline V gene data show CDR1 as MNHEY and CDR2 as SVGEGT. The J segment lost 3 bases and the V segment lost 2 bases, leaving 6 bases of the junction unmatched. The CDR3 extends over 16 amino acids. CDR3 nucleotides: TGTGCCAGCAGTTACAGACAGGGGATATACAATCAGCCCCAGCATTTT. It translates to CASSYRQGIYNQPQHF.

Ten or more counts support this clonotype. The V gene is TRBV7-9, the J gene TRBJ2-3; D remains unclear. The V and J ends lost 1 base and 1 base respectively, with 12 bases between them. CDR1 is SEHNR, CDR2 FQNEAQ, per germline (reference sequence). The CDR3 sequence is 16 residues long. The CDR3 DNA sequence: TGTGCCAGCAGCTTAGGAGTAAGGAAACGCACAGATACGCAGTATTTT. It codes for CASSLGVRKRTDTQYF.

In this sample, this clonotype turned up a few times. The rearrangement links TRBV12-3 or TRBV12-4 to TRBJ1-1; tentative D call: TRBD1 (5 bases). Trimming took off 7 bases at V and 4 bases at J, with 7 bases between the two ends. This CDR3 spans 11 amino acids. The CDR3 is CASIGGTEAFF. The CDR3 DNA reads as TGTGCCAGCATCGGGGGCACTGAAGCTTTCTTT.

This clonotype was seen ten or more times. The rearrangement links TRBV7-2 to TRBJ2-3; D is perhaps TRBD1 or TRBD2 (5 bases each). Germline loops: CDR1 SGHTA, CDR2 FQGNSA. The V end lost 2 bases, the J end lost 6 bases, and 18 bases lay between the germline ends. The CDR3 runs 16 residues. The CDR3 coding sequence is TGTGCCAGCAGCTTATGGGCACGGCCAGGGACCGATACGCAGTATTTT. This encodes CASSLWARPGTDTQYF. The full variable domain, completed using reference TRBV7-2 and TRBJ2-3, is GAGVSQSPSNKVTEKGKDVELRCDPISGHTALYWYRQSLGQGLEFLIYFQGNSAPDKSGLPSDRFSAERTGGSVSTLTIQRTQQEDSAVYLCASSLWARPGTDTQYFGPGTRLTVL.

This clonotype was recorded a few times. The rearrangement uses TRBV12-3 or TRBV12-4 and TRBJ2-5; the match to TRBD1 covers 7 bases. The V segment lost 8 bases and the J segment 4 bases; nucleotides outside the gene matches: 10. The CDR3 loop spans 14 amino acids. CDR3: CASRTGVVAETQYF. CDR3 DNA sequence: TGTGCCAGCCGTACAGGGGTAGTAGCAGAGACCCAGTACTTC.